Each of the 10 T cell receptor beta chains below was sequenced from the same sample in a study of shared clonotypes between healthy human individuals. Assay used: immunoSEQ multiplex PCR; TCRdb lists only in-frame clones, some missing. There are a few hundred thousand clones in the sample; around 86% occur only once, and about 17% lies in the top ten. Sequencing was carried out using memory CD8+ T cells sorted from blood. Subset specified: CD45RO+ cells pooled with CCR7-negative TemRA cells. The receptors here all came from a man aged 18 to 29 in good health.

The J gene is TRBJ2-7, the V gene TRBV6-6; possible D gene TRBD1, 5 bases. Trimming took off 6 bases at V and 2 bases at J, with 11 bases between the two ends. CDR1 is MNHNY and CDR2 is SVGAGI in the germline V gene (reference sequence). The CDR3 is 13 amino acids. The CDR3 DNA follows: TGTGCCAGCAGATTGGGGCCAGCCTACGAGCAGTACTTC. It codes for CASRLGPAYEQYF.

J is TRBJ2-3 and V is TRBV10-2; D is possibly TRBD1 (5 bases). Germline V gene sequence: CDR1 WSHSY, CDR2 SAAADI. This CDR3 comprises 14 residues. V was cut by 7 bases and J by 2 bases, with 13 bases left in between. This CDR3 reads CASNTLGATDTQYF. CDR3 sequence (DNA): TGCGCCAGCAACACGCTAGGGGCCACAGATACGCAGTATTTT.

The rearrangement joins TRBV5-6 to TRBJ2-3; TRBD2 aligns across 7 bases. V lost 3 bases and J lost 2; bases outside the gene matches: 6. Per germline, CDR1 SGHDT and CDR2 YYEEEE. This CDR3 is 15 amino acids long. The chain's CDR3 is CASSSGGGSTDTQYF. The CDR3 bases are TGTGCCAGCAGCTCGGGAGGCGGATCCACAGATACGCAGTATTTT.

CDR3 sequence: CASSEGVAGGHYNEQFF. Here the CDR3 DNA reads TGTGCCAGCAGTGAAGGGGTAGCGGGAGGCCACTACAATGAGCAGTTCTTC. V usage is TRBV6-1 and J usage is TRBJ2-1; 10 bases are a match to TRBD2. The J segment lost 3 bases and the V segment lost 1 base, leaving 6 bases of the junction unmatched. This CDR3 is built from 17 residues. Looked up from germline, CDR1 is MNHNS and CDR2 is SASEGT.

The chain carries TRBV4-1 and TRBJ2-5; 7 bases map to TRBD1. Unmatched junction bases numbered 3, after V lost 3 bases and J lost 2 bases. This CDR3 is built from 14 residues. Germline-derived CDR1 and CDR2 are MGHRA and YSYEKL. CDR3 region: CASSHPGQQETQYF. The CDR3 DNA reads TGCGCCAGCAGCCATCCGGGACAGCAAGAGACCCAGTACTTC.

This clone showed up many times. This chain joins TRBV7-9 and TRBJ1-4; D unclear. CDR3 size: 13 residues. Germline CDR1 is SEHNR and CDR2 is FQNEAQ (reference sequence). V was cut by 4 bases and J by 8 bases, with 11 bases left in between. In DNA form, the CDR3 reads TGTGCCAGCAGCTCCGTTTTGGAAGAAAAACTGTTTTTT. Encoded protein: CASSSVLEEKLFF.

The chain combines TRBV13 with TRBJ2-7; 9 positions agree with TRBD1. Germline V lookup: CDR1 PRHDT, CDR2 FYEKMQ (reference sequence). After removal of 6 bases from V and 2 bases from J, the junction contained 5 bases not matched to a gene. The CDR3 is 14 amino acids. CDR3 sequence (DNA): TGTGCCAGCAGTTCGGACAGGGGACCCTACGAGCAGTACTTC. Protein: CASSSDRGPYEQYF.

The chain couples TRBV7-6 to TRBJ2-2, with 8 bases that match TRBD2. The V segment lost 6 bases and the J segment 2 bases; nucleotides outside the gene matches: 8. This CDR3 is 16 amino acids long. Germline values: CDR1 SGHVS, CDR2 FNYEAQ. CDR3 sequence (DNA): TGTGCCAGCAGGCAGCAACTAGCGGATAACACCGGGGAGCTGTTTTTT. It yields the protein CASRQQLADNTGELFF.

V is TRBV2 and J is TRBJ1-1, with D uncertain. CDR3 length: 16 residues. From germline, CDR1 is SNHLY and CDR2 FYNNEI. V lost 3 bases and J 0 bases, leaving 14 bases between the germline ends. For the CDR3, the DNA is TGTGCCAGCAGTGACCCGATAATAGGGATGAACACTGAAGCTTTCTTT. Protein product: CASSDPIIGMNTEAFF. Using reference TRBV2 and TRBJ1-1 for the parts outside the CDR3, the full variable domain is EPEVTQTPSHQVTQMGQEVILRCVPISNHLYFYWYRQILGQKVEFLVSFYNNEISEKSEIFDDQFSVERPDGSNFTLKIRSTKLEDSAMYFCASSDPIIGMNTEAFFGQGTRLTVV.

The rearrangement links TRBV5-6 to TRBJ2-1; no definite D call. Germline assignment: CDR1 SGHDT and CDR2 YYEEEE. The CDR3 has 11 residues. Trimming took 1 base from V and 8 from J, leaving 4 bases between them. CDR3 amino acids: CASSLSDEQFF. The CDR3 bases are TGTGCCAGCAGCTTGAGCGATGAGCAGTTCTTC.